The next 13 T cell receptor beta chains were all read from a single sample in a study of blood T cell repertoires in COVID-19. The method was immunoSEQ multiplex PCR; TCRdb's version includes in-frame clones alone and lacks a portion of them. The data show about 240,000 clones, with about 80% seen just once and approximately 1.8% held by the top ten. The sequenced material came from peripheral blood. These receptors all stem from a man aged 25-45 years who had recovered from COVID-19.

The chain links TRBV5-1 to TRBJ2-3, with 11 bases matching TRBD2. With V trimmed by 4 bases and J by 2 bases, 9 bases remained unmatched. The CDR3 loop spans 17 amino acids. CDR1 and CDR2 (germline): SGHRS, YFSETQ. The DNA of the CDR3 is TGCGCCAGCAGCCCGTGGGGACTAGCGGAATCCACAGATACGCAGTATTTT. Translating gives CASSPWGLAESTDTQYF.

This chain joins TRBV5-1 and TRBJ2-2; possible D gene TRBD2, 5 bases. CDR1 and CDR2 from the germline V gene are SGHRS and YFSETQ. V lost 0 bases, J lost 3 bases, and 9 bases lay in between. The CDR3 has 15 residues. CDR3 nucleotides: TGCGCCAGCAGCTTGGGCCTAGCTGACACCGGGGAGCTGTTTTTT. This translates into CASSLGLADTGELFF.

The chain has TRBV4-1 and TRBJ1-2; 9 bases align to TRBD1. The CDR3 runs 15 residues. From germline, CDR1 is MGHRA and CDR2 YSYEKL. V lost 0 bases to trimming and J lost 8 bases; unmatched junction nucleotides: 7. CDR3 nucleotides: TGCGCCAGCAGCCAAGAGAGTAGGACAGGGGAAGGCTACACCTTC. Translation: CASSQESRTGEGYTF.

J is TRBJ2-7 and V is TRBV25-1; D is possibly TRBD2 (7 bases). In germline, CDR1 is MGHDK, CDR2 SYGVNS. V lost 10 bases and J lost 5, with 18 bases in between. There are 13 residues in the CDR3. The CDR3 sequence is CATNSRGGHEQYF. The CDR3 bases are TGTGCCACCAACTCGAGGGGGGGCCACGAGCAGTACTTC.

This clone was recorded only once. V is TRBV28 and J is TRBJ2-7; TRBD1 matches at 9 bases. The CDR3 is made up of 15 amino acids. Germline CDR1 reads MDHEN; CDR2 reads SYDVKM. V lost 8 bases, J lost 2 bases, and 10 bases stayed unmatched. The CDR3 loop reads CASGTVGQGPYEQYV. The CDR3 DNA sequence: TGTGCCAGCGGGACTGTGGGACAGGGTCCCTACGAGCAGTACGTC.

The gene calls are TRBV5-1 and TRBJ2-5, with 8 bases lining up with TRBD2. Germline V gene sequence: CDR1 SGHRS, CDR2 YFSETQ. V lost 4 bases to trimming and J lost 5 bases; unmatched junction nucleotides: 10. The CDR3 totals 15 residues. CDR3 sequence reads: CASSPFGGDGETQYF. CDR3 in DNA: TGCGCCAGCAGCCCCTTCGGGGGGGATGGGGAGACCCAGTACTTC.

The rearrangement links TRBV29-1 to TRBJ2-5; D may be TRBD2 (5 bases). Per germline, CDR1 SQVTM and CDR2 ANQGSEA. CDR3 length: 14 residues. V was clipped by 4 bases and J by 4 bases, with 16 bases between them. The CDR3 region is CSVASRGGVETQYF. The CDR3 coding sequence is TGCAGCGTTGCTTCCCGGGGTGGGGTAGAGACCCAGTACTTC.

CDR3 residues: CASSPIGGSYNEQFF. Written as DNA, the CDR3 is TGTGCCAGCAGCCCTATAGGGGGCTCTTACAATGAGCAGTTCTTC. This chain connects TRBV2 to TRBJ2-1, with 7 bases aligning to TRBD1. Trimming at V came to 6 bases and at J to 4 bases, leaving 9 bases not matched to a gene. This CDR3 is built from 15 residues. Germline values: CDR1 SNHLY, CDR2 FYNNEI.

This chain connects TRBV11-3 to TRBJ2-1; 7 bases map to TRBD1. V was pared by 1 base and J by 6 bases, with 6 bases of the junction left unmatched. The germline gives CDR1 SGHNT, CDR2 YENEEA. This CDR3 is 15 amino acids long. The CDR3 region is CASSLGQGARNEQFF. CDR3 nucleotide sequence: TGTGCCAGCAGCTTAGGACAGGGTGCTCGCAATGAGCAGTTCTTC.

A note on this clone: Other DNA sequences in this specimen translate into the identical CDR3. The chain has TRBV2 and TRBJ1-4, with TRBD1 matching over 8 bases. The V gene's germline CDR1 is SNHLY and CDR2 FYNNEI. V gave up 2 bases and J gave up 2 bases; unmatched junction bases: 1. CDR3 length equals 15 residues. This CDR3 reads CASSEQGATNEKLFF. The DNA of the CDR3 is TGTGCCAGCAGTGAACAGGGGGCTACTAATGAAAAACTGTTTTTT.

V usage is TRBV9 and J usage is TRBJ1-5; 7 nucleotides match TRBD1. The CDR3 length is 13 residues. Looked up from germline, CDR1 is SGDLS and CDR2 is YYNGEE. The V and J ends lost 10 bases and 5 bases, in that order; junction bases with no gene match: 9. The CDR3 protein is CAQTTGAHQPQHF. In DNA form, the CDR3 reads TGTGCCCAAACCACAGGGGCCCATCAGCCCCAGCATTTT.

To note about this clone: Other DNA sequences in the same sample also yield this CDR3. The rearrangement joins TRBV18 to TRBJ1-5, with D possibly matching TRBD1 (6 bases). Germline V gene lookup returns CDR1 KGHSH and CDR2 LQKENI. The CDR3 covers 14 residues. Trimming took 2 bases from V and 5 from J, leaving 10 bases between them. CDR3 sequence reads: CASSPTGKDQPQHF. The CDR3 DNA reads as TGTGCCAGCTCACCAACAGGGAAGGATCAGCCCCAGCATTTT.

CDR3 nucleotide sequence: TGTGCCAGTAGTCCCGGGACTAGCCCCCCTCAAGAGACCCAGTACTTC. Encoded protein: CASSPGTSPPQETQYF. This chain links TRBV19 with TRBJ2-5; 9 nucleotides align to TRBD2. J lost 2 bases, V lost 5 bases, and 9 bases had no gene match. Per germline, CDR1 LNHDA and CDR2 SQIVND (reference sequence). The CDR3 totals 16 residues.